This is a list of T cell receptor beta chains from one sample in a study of blood T cell repertoires in COVID-19. Produced via immunoSEQ multiplex PCR; TCRdb's table is partial and in-frame only. Among 100,000 or so clones listed, 80% were seen once. Material: peripheral blood. These receptors all stem from a human donor in a cohort sampled during active COVID-19. Both conserved end residues are part of each CDR3. A D gene is named only where the DNA matches it firmly. Clone size is given for some rows only: seen once, a few or many times, or a class if the clone is expanded.

CDR3 DNA,CDR3 protein,V gene,clone size,D gene,J gene
TGTGCCAGCATCGGGGGAGAAACCGGGGCCAACGTCCTGACTTTC,CASIGGETGANVLTF,TRBV28,-,-,TRBJ2-6
TGTGCCAGCTCACGACCGGGACAGGGGGACTACGAGCAGTACTTC,CASSRPGQGDYEQYF,TRBV18,-,TRBD1,TRBJ2-7
TGTGCCAGCAGCCTCGCTCGGACAGGGAACTATGGCTACACCTTC,CASSLARTGNYGYTF,TRBV28,-,TRBD1,TRBJ1-2
TGTGCCAGCAGCGCGGGACAGTACAATCAGCCCCAGCATTTT,CASSAGQYNQPQHF,TRBV5-4,-,TRBD1,TRBJ1-5
TGTGCCAGCAGTTACACCCCGACAGCCTACGAGCAGTACTTC,CASSYTPTAYEQYF,TRBV28,once,-,TRBJ2-7
TGTGCCAGCAGCTTAGGGGGGACAGACGACTACGAGCAGTACTTC,CASSLGGTDDYEQYF,TRBV7-3,once,-,TRBJ2-7
TGCGCCAGCAGCTTGGGACAGGGAGCAGATACGCAGTATTTT,CASSLGQGADTQYF,TRBV5-1,once,TRBD1,TRBJ2-3
TGTGCCATTTCCGACAGGAGCTCCTACGAGCAGTACTTC,CAISDRSSYEQYF,TRBV28,few,-,TRBJ2-7
TGTGCCACCAGCACCCGGGACAGGAACACTGAAGCTTTCTTT,CATSTRDRNTEAFF,TRBV15,-,TRBD1,TRBJ1-1
TGTGCCAGCTCTCGGACAGGGGGGAACACTGAAGCTTTCTTT,CASSRTGGNTEAFF,TRBV3-1/TRBV3-2,-,TRBD1,TRBJ1-1
TGTGCCAGCAGCCCACGGGACAGGTTGAACACTGAAGCTTTCTTT,CASSPRDRLNTEAFF,TRBV7-2,-,TRBD1,TRBJ1-1
TGTGCCAGCAGCTTTTCAGGCTATGGCTACACCTTC,CASSFSGYGYTF,TRBV7-2,-,-,TRBJ1-2
TGTGCCAGCAGCTCATCCTACTTGACTAGGGCGAACTCCGGGGAGCTGTTTTTT,CASSSSYLTRANSGELFF,TRBV7-9,-,-,TRBJ2-2
TGTGCCAGTAGTATGAACAGGGGACCAAAGCATTTT,CASSMNRGPKHF,TRBV19,once,TRBD1,TRBJ1-5
TGTGCCAGCAGCAAGGCCCCTGGACAGGGGAACACTGAAGCTTTCTTT,CASSKAPGQGNTEAFF,TRBV21-1,once,-,TRBJ1-1
TGTGCCAGCAAATGGACAGGCTCCTACGAGCAGTACTTC,CASKWTGSYEQYF,TRBV28,few,TRBD1,TRBJ2-7
TGCGCCAGCAGCTTGGAGTCAGATCACTATGGCTACACCTTC,CASSLESDHYGYTF,TRBV5-1,-,-,TRBJ1-2
TGCGCCAGCAGCTTCCAGGGGATTAATGAAAAACTGTTTTTT,CASSFQGINEKLFF,TRBV5-1,-,-,TRBJ1-4
TGTGCCAGCAGGGTGACAGGGAGAAGCAATCAGCCCCAGCATTTT,CASRVTGRSNQPQHF,TRBV6-5,-,TRBD1,TRBJ1-5
TGCGCCAGCAGTCGCTTTATGAGAAATCAGCCCCAGCATTTT,CASSRFMRNQPQHF,TRBV23-1,-,-,TRBJ1-5
TGTGCCAGCAGTTCGAAGTTGGGCGACACCGGGGAGCTGTTTTTT,CASSSKLGDTGELFF,TRBV6-5,-,-,TRBJ2-2
TGCGCCAGCAGCTTGGGGGACAGGGTCCATGGCTACACCTTC,CASSLGDRVHGYTF,TRBV5-1,-,TRBD1,TRBJ1-2
TGCGCCAGCAGCTTGGTAGGCGGGACTAGAGACCCTTCCTCTGGGGCCAACGTCCTGACTTTC,CASSLVGGTRDPSSGANVLTF,TRBV5-1,-,TRBD2,TRBJ2-6
TGCGCCAGCAGCTTGGGCGGGACGGCCGACCACGAGCAGTACTTC,CASSLGGTADHEQYF,TRBV5-1,-,-,TRBJ2-7
TGTGCCAGCAGCTTCGGGGGGGCAGGGGCCAACGTCCTGACTTTC,CASSFGGAGANVLTF,TRBV7-9,-,TRBD2,TRBJ2-6
TGTGCCATCAGTGAAGGCCTAGCGGGAGTTGGGGGGGGGAAGACCCAGTACTTC,CAISEGLAGVGGGKTQYF,TRBV10-3,few,TRBD2,TRBJ2-5
TGTGCCAGCAGCCAACAGGGACAGAACACCGGGGAGCTGTTTTTT,CASSQQGQNTGELFF,TRBV4-2,-,-,TRBJ2-2
TGTGCCAGCTCACCAACAGGGGAACCATCCTACGAGCAGTACTTC,CASSPTGEPSYEQYF,TRBV18,-,TRBD1,TRBJ2-7
TGTGCCAGCACCCGGGACAGGTCTAGAGGGGCCTATGGCTACACCTTC,CASTRDRSRGAYGYTF,TRBV2,-,TRBD1,TRBJ1-2
TGTGCCAGCAGCACAGGGGGCGGCGGGTATGGCTACACCTTC,CASSTGGGGYGYTF,TRBV28,-,TRBD1,TRBJ1-2
TGTGCCAGTAGTATAGATTCTGGGGGCTCGAACAATGAGCAGTTCTTC,CASSIDSGGSNNEQFF,TRBV19,-,-,TRBJ2-1
TGTGCCAGCAGCTTCAGTACAGAAGCTTTCTTT,CASSFSTEAFF,TRBV7-9,few,-,TRBJ1-1
TGTGCCAGCTCACTCGACAGGACGTATGGCTACACCTTC,CASSLDRTYGYTF,TRBV18,-,-,TRBJ1-2
TGCAGCGTTCAACAGACACAGCGGACTGAAGCTTTCTTT,CSVQQTQRTEAFF,TRBV29-1,-,-,TRBJ1-1
TGTGCCAGTGGGACAGGGGGCTTCTACGAGCAGTACTTC,CASGTGGFYEQYF,TRBV7-8,-,TRBD1,TRBJ2-7
TGTGCCAGCAGTGAATTAGGGGACAGGGTCCACGAGCAGTACTTC,CASSELGDRVHEQYF,TRBV6-1,-,TRBD1,TRBJ2-7
TGTGCCTGGGAGGAGGGAAAGACCCAGTACTTC,CAWEEGKTQYF,TRBV30,-,-,TRBJ2-5
TGTGCCAGCAGTGTTGGGAGAGAGACCCAGTACTTC,CASSVGRETQYF,TRBV2,-,-,TRBJ2-5
TGTGCCAGCAGTTCGGGGGGAGGCTACGAGCAGTACTTC,CASSSGGGYEQYF,TRBV28,-,TRBD2,TRBJ2-7
TGTGCCAGCAGCCAAGTTACCGGGACTAGCGGGCCAGATACGCAGTATTTT,CASSQVTGTSGPDTQYF,TRBV3-1/TRBV3-2,-,TRBD2,TRBJ2-3
TGTGCCAGCAGCCGACTAGCGGGCTCCTACAATGAGCAGTTCTTC,CASSRLAGSYNEQFF,TRBV2,-,TRBD2,TRBJ2-1
TGTGCCAGCAGCTCCGGGACAAAGGGGGCCACTGAAGCTTTCTTT,CASSSGTKGATEAFF,TRBV5-4,-,TRBD1,TRBJ1-1
TGTGCCAGTAGTATATCGGGGAGAGGGCTCTACGAGCAGTACTTC,CASSISGRGLYEQYF,TRBV19,once,-,TRBJ2-7
TGCGCCAGCAGTGAGTTACAGGGGGCCTCCCCCTACGAGCAGTACTTC,CASSELQGASPYEQYF,TRBV10-1,-,TRBD1,TRBJ2-7
TGTGCCTGGAGTGTACCGGGACAGGGGCTCCTCTATGGCTACACCTTC,CAWSVPGQGLLYGYTF,TRBV30,once,TRBD1,TRBJ1-2